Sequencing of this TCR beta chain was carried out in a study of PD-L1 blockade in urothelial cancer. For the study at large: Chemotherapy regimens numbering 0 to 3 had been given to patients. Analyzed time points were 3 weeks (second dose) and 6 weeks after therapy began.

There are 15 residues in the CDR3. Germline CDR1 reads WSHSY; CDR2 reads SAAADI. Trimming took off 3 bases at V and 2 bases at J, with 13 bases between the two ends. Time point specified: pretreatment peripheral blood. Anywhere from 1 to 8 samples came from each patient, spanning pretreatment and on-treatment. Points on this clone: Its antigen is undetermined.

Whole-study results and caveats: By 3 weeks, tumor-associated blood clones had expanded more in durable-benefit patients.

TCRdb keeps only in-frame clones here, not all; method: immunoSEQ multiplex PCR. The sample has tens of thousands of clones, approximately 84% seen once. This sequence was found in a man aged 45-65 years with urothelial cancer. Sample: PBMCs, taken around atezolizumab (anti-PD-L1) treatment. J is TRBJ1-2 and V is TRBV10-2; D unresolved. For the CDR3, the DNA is TGCGCCAGCAGTGACCCGAGCGGGTCCAACTATGGCTACACCTTC. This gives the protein CASSDPSGSNYGYTF.